This T cell receptor beta chain was sequenced for a study of blood T cell repertoires in COVID-19. Across the whole study: Donors in the United States, Italy and Spain gave samples during acute or convalescent COVID-19. The cDNA or gDNA used as material had been derived from T cells, B-cell-depleted T cells, or PBMCs.

V lost 0 bases and J 6 bases, leaving 24 bases between the germline ends. CDR1 is LGHDT and CDR2 is YNNKEL in the germline V gene (reference sequence). The CDR3 runs 19 residues. Per the authors' pipeline: For nucleated cells, counts were estimated from reference gene primer amplification. The assay was immunoSEQ multiplex PCR, and TCRdb's table has in-frame clones only and misses some. V, J and clone size derive from that table, while D and trimming were established from the DNA sequence. The repertoire holds more than 200,000 clones, with approximately 82% as singletons. This rearrangement joins TRBV3-1 (or the pseudogene TRBV3-2) to TRBJ2-1; D is possibly TRBD1 (6 bases). The receptor comes from a woman aged 40 to 55 who had recovered from COVID-19. The sequencing sample was made of peripheral blood. CDR3 bases: TGTGCCAGCAGCCAAGATTTGGTTTTTAGCACAGGGAGTACCAATGAGCAGTTCTTC. Translation: CASSQDLVFSTGSTNEQFF.